This passage covers 10 T cell receptor beta chains from one sample sequenced in a study of T cells after yellow fever vaccination. Via MiXCR, TCRdb re-called the 5' RACE reads, giving one row per CDR3 protein. The sample lists roughly 340,000 distinct CDR3 sequences; approximately 4.2% were seen once. The sample was PBMCs, taken 5 days after the yellow fever booster vaccination. The receptor set was obtained from a man aged 18 to 30 who received the YFV17D yellow fever vaccine.

This clonotype was detected many times. The rearrangement uses TRBV6-6 and TRBJ2-7, with D maybe TRBD1 (5 bases). Germline V gene sequence: CDR1 MNHNY, CDR2 SVGAGI (reference sequence). Trimming stripped 2 bases from V and 3 bases from J, with 8 bases between. There are 13 residues in the CDR3. The CDR3 sequence: CASSYDSDYEQYV. The CDR3 coding sequence is TGTGCCAGCAGTTACGACAGCGACTACGAGCAGTACGTC.

This clonotype was detected only once. An end of the junction does not agree with germline; a read error may underlie this. J is TRBJ2-2 and V is TRBV4-1; 9 bases agree with TRBD2. Germline V gives CDR1 MGHRA, CDR2 YSYEKL. There are 15 residues in the CDR3. CDR3 in DNA: TGCGCCAGCAGCGAAGGGACTAGCCTTACCGGGGTGCTGTTTTTT. As protein: CASSEGTSLTGVLFF.

In this sample, this clonotype turned up a few times. The chain uses TRBV12-3 or TRBV12-4 and TRBJ2-3; D unresolved. V shed 6 bases and J shed 4 bases, with 17 bases lying between them. The CDR3 covers 15 residues. Here the CDR3 DNA reads TGTGCCAGCAGCTCCCCGTTGGGTAGTGCAGATACGCAGTATTTT. It specifies CASSSPLGSADTQYF.

This clonotype was seen ten or more times. CDR3 amino acids: CSARDRVRRNTEAFF. The CDR3 DNA is TGCAGTGCTAGAGATCGGGTACGGAGGAACACTGAAGCTTTCTTT. The rearrangement uses TRBV20-1 and TRBJ1-1; D is unclear. This CDR3 is 15 amino acids long. V was shortened by 0 bases and J by 1 base, with 12 bases between the two germline ends. CDR1 and CDR2 from the germline V gene are DFQATT and SNEGSKA (reference sequence).

In this sample, this clonotype turned up a few times. V gene TRBV2 combines with J gene TRBJ2-4; unclear D gene. Trimming took off 0 bases at V and 0 bases at J, with 6 bases between the two ends. Looked up from germline, CDR1 is SNHLY and CDR2 is FYNNEI. The CDR3 runs 15 residues. The CDR3 DNA sequence: TGTGCCAGCAGTGAAGCACCTGTAGCCAAAAACATTCAGTACTTC. Encoded protein: CASSEAPVAKNIQYF.

This clonotype was found a few times. The J gene is TRBJ2-2, the V gene TRBV4-3, with a weak D call TRBD2 (5 bases). Per germline, CDR1 LGHNA and CDR2 YSLEER. The V end was cut by 1 base, the J end by 6 bases, with 9 bases between. The CDR3 totals 14 residues. Here the CDR3 reads CASSQGLRAGELFF. CDR3 nucleotide sequence: TGCGCCAGCAGCCAAGGCCTGAGGGCCGGGGAGCTGTTTTTT.

The table lists this clonotype with a few counts. This chain uses TRBV7-2 with TRBJ2-5; tentative D call: TRBD1 (6 bases). With 5 bases removed from V and 0 bases from J, the gap between germline ends came to 10 bases. This CDR3 is 14 amino acids long. Germline CDR1 and CDR2: SGHTA and FQGNSA. For the CDR3, the DNA is TGTGCCAGCAGCCTTGGACAGCACCAAGAGACCCAGTACTTC. It translates to CASSLGQHQETQYF.

This clonotype was found a few times. The CDR3, as DNA: TGCGCCAGCAGCTTGGCCGCTGGGGGAAGCACTGAAGCTTTCTTT. This codes for CASSLAAGGSTEAFF. The chain joins TRBV5-1 to TRBJ1-1, with a weak D call TRBD1 (5 bases). Looked up from germline, CDR1 is SGHRS and CDR2 is YFSETQ. The CDR3 extends over 15 amino acids. With 0 bases removed from V and 4 bases from J, the gap between germline ends came to 13 bases.

The genes are TRBV19 and TRBJ2-7; maybe TRBD2 (6 bases). This CDR3 is built from 14 residues. Between the trimmed V and J ends, which lost 6 bases and 0 bases, there was a span of 12 bases. The germline V gene has CDR1 LNHDA and CDR2 SQIVND (reference sequence). CDR3 sequence reads: CASSLGGISYEQYF. CDR3 bases: TGTGCCAGTAGCCTTGGGGGGATCTCCTACGAGCAGTACTTC.

This clonotype was seen only a few times. This chain uses TRBV10-3 with TRBJ2-4; D not resolved. V was trimmed by 4 bases and J by 0 bases, leaving 10 bases between them. The CDR3 is 15 residues long. Germline assignment: CDR1 ENHRY and CDR2 SYGVKD. The DNA for the CDR3 is TGTGCCATCAGTGCACCCGAATCAGCCAAAAACATTCAGTACTTC. It specifies CAISAPESAKNIQYF.